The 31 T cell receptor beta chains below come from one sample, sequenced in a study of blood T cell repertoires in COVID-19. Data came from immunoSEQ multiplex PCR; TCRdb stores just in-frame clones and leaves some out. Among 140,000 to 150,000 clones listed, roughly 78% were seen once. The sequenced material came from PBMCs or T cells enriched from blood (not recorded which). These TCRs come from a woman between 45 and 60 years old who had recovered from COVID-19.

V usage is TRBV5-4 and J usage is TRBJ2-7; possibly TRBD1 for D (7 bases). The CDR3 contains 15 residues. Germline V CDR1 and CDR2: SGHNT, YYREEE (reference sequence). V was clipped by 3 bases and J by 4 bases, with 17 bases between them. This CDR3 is CASSSQTGRTYEQYF. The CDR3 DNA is TGTGCCAGCAGCTCGCAGACAGGGAGGACGTACGAGCAGTACTTC.

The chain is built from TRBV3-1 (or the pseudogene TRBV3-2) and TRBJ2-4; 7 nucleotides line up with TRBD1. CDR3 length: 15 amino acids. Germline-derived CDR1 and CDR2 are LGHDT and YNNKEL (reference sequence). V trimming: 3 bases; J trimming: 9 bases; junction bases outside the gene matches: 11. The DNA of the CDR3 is TGTGCCAGCAGCCATGGCGCGAAAGGGGACAGCATTCAGTACTTC. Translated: CASSHGAKGDSIQYF.

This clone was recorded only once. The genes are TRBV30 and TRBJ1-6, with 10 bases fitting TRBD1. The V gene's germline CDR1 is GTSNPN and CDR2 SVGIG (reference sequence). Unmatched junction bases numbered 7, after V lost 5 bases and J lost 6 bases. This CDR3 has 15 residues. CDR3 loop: CAWSPGQGRNSPLHF. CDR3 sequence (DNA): TGTGCCTGGTCCCCGGGACAGGGGCGTAATTCACCCCTCCACTTT.

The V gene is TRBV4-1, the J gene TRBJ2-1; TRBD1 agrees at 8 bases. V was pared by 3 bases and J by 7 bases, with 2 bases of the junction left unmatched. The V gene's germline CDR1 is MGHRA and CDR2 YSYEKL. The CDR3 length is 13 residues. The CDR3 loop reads CASSHYRGNEQFF. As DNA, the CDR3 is TGCGCCAGCAGCCACTACAGGGGGAATGAGCAGTTCTTC.

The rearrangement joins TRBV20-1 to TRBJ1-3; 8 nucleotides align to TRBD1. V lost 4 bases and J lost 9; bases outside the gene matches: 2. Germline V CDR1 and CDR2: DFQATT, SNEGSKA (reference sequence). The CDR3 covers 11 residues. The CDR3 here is CSATTGATIYF. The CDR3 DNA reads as TGCAGTGCTACGACAGGGGCCACCATATATTTT.

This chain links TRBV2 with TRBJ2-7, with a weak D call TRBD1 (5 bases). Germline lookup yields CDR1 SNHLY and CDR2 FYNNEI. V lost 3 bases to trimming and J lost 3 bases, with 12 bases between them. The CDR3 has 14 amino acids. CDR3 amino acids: CASSDQGVGYEQYF. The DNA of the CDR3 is TGTGCCAGCAGTGATCAAGGGGTAGGCTACGAGCAGTACTTC.

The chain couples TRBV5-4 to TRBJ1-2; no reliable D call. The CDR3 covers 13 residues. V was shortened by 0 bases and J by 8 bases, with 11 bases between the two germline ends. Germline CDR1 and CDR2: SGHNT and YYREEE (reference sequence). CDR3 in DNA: TGTGCCAGCAGCTTGGTCAACCAAGAGGGCTACACCTTC. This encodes CASSLVNQEGYTF.

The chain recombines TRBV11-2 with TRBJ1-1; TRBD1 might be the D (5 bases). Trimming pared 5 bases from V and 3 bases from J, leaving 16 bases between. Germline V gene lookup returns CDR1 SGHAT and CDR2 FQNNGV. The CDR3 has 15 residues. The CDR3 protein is CASSPRDRRDTEAFF. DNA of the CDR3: TGTGCCAGCAGCCCTAGGGACCGGAGGGACACTGAAGCTTTCTTT.

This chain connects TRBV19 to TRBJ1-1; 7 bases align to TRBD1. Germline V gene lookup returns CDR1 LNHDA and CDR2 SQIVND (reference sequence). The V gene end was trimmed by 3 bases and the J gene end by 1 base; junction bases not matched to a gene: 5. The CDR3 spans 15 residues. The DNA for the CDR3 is TGTGCCAGTAGTATCCCGACAGGGTCGAACACTGAAGCTTTCTTT. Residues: CASSIPTGSNTEAFF.

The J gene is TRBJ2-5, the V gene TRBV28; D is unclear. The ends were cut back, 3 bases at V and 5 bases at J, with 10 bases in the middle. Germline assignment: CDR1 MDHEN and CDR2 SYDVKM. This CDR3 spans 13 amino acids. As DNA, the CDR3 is TGTGCCAGCAGTTTGGGCAGTTGGGAGACCCAGTACTTC. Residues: CASSLGSWETQYF.

The CDR3 sequence: CATYETTVVYGYTF. CDR3 sequence (DNA): TGTGCCACCTATGAGACGACAGTGGTCTATGGCTACACCTTC. This chain links TRBV7-9 with TRBJ1-2, with D possibly being TRBD1 (5 bases). V was shortened by 10 bases and J by 4 bases, with 19 bases between the two germline ends. Germline lookup yields CDR1 SEHNR and CDR2 FQNEAQ (reference sequence). There are 14 residues in the CDR3.

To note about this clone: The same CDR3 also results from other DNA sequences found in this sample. In DNA form, the CDR3 reads TGTGCCAGCAGTTCCCGGACTTATGGCTACACCTTC. This encodes CASSSRTYGYTF. V and J are TRBV28 and TRBJ1-2; D gene ambiguous. From germline, CDR1 is MDHEN and CDR2 SYDVKM. CDR3 size: 12 residues. V dropped 4 bases and J dropped 5 bases, with 8 bases sitting between them.

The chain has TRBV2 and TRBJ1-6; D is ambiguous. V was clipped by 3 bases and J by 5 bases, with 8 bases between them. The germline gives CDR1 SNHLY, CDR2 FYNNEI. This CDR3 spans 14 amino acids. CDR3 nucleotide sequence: TGTGCCAGCAGTGAGGGCAGAAATAATTCACCCCTCCACTTT. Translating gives CASSEGRNNSPLHF.

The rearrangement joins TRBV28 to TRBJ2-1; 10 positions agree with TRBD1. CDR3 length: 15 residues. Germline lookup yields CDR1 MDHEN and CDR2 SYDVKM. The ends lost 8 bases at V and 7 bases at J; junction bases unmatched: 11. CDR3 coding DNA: TGTGCCAGCCTACAGGCGGGACAGGGGAAAAATGAGCAGTTCTTC. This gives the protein CASLQAGQGKNEQFF.

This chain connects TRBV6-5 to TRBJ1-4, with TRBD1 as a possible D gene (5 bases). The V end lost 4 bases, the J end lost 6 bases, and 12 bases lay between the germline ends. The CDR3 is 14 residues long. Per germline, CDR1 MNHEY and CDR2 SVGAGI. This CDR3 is CASSWAPGDEKLFF. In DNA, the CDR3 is TGTGCCAGCAGTTGGGCCCCGGGGGATGAAAAACTGTTTTTT.

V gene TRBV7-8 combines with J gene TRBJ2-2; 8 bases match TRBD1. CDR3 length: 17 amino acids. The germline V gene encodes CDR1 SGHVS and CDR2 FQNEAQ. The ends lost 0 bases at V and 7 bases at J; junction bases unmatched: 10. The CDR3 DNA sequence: TGTGCCAGCAGCTTAGCCAGGGGGCATTCGGATGGCGGGGAGCTGTTTTTT. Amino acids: CASSLARGHSDGGELFF.

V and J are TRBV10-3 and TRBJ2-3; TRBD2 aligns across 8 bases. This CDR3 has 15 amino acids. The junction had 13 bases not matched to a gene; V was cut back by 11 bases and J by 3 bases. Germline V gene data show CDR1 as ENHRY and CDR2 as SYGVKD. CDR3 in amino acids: CALTIGGVGTDTQYF. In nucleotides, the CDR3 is TGTGCCCTCACGATCGGGGGGGTGGGGACAGATACGCAGTATTTT.

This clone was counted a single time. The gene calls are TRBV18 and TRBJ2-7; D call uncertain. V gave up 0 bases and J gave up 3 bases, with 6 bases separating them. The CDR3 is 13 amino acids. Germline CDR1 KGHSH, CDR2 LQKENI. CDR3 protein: CASSPPSDYEQYF. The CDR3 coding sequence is TGTGCCAGCTCACCACCATCAGACTACGAGCAGTACTTC.

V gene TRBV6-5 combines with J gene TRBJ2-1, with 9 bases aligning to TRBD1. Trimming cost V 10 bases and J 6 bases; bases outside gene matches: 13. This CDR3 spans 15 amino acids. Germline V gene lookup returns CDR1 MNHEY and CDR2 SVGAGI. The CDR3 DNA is TGTGCCACTACAAGACAGGGGGTAGTGGTCAATGAGCAGTTCTTC. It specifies CATTRQGVVVNEQFF.

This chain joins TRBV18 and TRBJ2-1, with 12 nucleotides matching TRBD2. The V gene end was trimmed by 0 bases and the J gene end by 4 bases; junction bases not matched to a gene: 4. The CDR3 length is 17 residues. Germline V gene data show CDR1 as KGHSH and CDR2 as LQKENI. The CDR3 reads CASSPPTSGGGYNEQFF. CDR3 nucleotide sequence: TGTGCCAGCTCACCACCGACTAGCGGGGGAGGTTACAATGAGCAGTTCTTC.

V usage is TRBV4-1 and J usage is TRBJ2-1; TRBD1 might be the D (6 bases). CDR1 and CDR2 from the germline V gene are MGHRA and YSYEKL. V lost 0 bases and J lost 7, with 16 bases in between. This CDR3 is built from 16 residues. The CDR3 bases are TGCGCCAGCAGCCAAGAGGGGGCAGGGTTAGGTAATGAGCAGTTCTTC. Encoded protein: CASSQEGAGLGNEQFF.

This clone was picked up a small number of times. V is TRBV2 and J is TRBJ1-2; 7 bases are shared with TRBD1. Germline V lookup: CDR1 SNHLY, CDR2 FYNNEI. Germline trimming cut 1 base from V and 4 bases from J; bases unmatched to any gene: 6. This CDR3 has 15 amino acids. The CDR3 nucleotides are TGTGCCAGCAGTGAAGACAGAGGGGGCTCCTATGGCTACACCTTC. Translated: CASSEDRGGSYGYTF.

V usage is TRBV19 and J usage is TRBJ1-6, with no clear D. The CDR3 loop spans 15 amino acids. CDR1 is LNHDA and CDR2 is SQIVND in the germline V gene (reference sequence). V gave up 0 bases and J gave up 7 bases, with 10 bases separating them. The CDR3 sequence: CASSIEETGNSPLHF. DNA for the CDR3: TGTGCCAGTAGTATAGAGGAGACGGGGAATTCACCCCTCCACTTT.

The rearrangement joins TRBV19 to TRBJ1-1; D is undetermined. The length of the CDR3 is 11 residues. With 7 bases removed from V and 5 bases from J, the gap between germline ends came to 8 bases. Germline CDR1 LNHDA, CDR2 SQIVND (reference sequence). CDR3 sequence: CASKKETEAFF. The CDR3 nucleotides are TGTGCCAGTAAAAAGGAGACTGAAGCTTTCTTT.

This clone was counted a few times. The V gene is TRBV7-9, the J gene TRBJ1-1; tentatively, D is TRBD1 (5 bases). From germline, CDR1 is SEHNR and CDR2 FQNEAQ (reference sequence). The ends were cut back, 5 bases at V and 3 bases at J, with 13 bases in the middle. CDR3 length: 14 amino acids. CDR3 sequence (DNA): TGTGCCAGCAGCCGGGGGGAGGGGCACACTGAAGCTTTCTTT. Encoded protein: CASSRGEGHTEAFF. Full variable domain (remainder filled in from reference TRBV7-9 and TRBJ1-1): DTGVSQNPRHKITKRGQNVTFRCDPISEHNRLYWYRQTLGQGPEFLTYFQNEAQLEKSRLLSDRFSAERPKGSFSTLEIQRTEQGDSAMYLCASSRGEGHTEAFFGQGTRLTVV.

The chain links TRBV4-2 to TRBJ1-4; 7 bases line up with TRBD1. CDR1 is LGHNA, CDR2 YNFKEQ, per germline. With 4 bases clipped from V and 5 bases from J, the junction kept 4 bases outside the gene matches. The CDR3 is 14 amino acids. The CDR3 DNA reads TGTGCCAGCAGCCTGGGACAGTTAAATGAAAAACTGTTTTTT. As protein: CASSLGQLNEKLFF.

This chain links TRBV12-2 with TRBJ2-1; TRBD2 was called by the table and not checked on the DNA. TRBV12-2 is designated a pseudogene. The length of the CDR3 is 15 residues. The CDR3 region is CASRSSGGSYNEQFF. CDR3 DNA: TGTGCAAGTCGCTCTAGCGGGGGGTCCTACAATGAGCAGTTCTTC.

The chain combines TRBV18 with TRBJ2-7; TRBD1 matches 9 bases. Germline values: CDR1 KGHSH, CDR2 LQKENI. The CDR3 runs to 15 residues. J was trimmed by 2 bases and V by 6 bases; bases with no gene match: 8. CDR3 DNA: TGTGCCAGCTCCCCGTCGACAGGGGGGCCCTACGAGCAGTACTTC. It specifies CASSPSTGGPYEQYF.

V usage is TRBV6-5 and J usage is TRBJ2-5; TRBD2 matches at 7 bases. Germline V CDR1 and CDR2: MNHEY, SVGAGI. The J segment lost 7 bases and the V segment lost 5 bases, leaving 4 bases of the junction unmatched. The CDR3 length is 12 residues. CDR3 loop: CASSQGGGTQYF. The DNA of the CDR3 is TGTGCCAGCAGTCAGGGCGGGGGGACCCAGTACTTC.

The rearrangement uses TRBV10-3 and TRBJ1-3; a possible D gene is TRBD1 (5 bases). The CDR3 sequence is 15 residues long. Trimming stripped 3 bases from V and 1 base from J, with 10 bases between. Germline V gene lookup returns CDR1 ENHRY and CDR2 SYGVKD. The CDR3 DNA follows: TGTGCCATCAGTGACTTAGGGACTTCTGGAAACACCATATATTTT. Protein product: CAISDLGTSGNTIYF.

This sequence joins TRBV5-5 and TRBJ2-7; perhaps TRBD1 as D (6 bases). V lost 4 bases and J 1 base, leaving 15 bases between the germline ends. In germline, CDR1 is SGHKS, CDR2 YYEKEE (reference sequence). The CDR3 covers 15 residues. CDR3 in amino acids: CASSKTGTFSYEQYF. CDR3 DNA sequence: TGTGCCAGCAGCAAAACCGGGACATTTTCCTACGAGCAGTACTTC.